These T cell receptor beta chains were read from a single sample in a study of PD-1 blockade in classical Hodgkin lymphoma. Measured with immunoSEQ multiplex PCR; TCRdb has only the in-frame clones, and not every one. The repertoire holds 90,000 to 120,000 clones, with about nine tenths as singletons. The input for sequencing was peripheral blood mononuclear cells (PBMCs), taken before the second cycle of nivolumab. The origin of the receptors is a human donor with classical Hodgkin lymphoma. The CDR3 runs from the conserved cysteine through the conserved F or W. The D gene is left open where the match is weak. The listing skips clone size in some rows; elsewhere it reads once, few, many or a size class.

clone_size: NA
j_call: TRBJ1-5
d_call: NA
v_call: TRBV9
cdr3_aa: CASSGGDSNQPQHF
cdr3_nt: TGTGCCAGCAGCGGAGGAGACAGTAATCAGCCCCAGCATTTT

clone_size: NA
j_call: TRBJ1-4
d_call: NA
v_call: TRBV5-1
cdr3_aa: CASSLDGLGEKLFF
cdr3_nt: TGCGCCAGCAGCTTGGACGGACTGGGGGAAAAACTGTTTTTT

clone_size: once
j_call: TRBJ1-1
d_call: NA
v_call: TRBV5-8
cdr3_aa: CASSIGGPEAFF
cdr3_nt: TGTGCCAGCAGCATCGGCGGACCAGAAGCTTTCTTT

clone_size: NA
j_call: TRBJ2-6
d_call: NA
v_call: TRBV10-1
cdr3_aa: CASSAGPNVLTF
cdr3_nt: TGCGCCAGCAGTGCGGGCCCCAACGTCCTGACTTTC

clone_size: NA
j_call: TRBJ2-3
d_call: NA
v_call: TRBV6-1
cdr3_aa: CASRLVSADTQYF
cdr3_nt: TGTGCCAGCAGGCTAGTGTCAGCAGATACGCAGTATTTT

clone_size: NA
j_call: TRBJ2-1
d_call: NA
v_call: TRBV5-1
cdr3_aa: CASSLLEGGYNEQFF
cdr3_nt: TGCGCCAGCAGCTTGCTTGAAGGGGGTTACAATGAGCAGTTCTTC

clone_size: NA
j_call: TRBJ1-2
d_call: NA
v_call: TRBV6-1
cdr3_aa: CASSVTGDGSYGYTF
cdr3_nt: TGTGCCAGCAGTGTTACGGGGGATGGGTCCTATGGCTACACCTTC

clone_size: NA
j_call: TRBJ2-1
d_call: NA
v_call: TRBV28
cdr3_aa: CASSFTAPHNEQFF
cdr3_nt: TGTGCCAGCAGCTTCACCGCCCCCCACAATGAGCAGTTCTTC

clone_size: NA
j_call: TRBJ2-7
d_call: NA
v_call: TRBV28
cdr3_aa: CASTSTGTGVGQYF
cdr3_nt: TGTGCCAGCACCTCGACAGGAACGGGGGTGGGGCAGTACTTC

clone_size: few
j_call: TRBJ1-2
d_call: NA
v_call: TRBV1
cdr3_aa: CTSLGWDYGYTF
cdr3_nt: TGCACCAGCCTGGGTTGGGACTATGGCTACACCTTC

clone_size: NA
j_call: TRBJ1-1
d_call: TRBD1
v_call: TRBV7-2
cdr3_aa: CASSLVTGSAFF
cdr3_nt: TGTGCCAGCAGCTTAGTGACAGGGTCGGCTTTCTTT

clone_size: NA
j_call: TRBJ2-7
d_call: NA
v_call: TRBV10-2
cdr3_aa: CASSGAGGHLSYEQYF
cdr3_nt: TGCGCCAGCAGTGGGGCCGGGGGACACCTCTCCTACGAGCAGTACTTC

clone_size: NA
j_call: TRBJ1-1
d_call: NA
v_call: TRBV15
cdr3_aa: CATSRGQNTEAFF
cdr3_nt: TGTGCCACCAGCAGAGGACAGAACACTGAAGCTTTCTTT

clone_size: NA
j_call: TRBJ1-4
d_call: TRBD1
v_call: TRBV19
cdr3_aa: CASGRDSSTEKLFF
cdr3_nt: TGTGCCAGTGGCAGGGACAGCTCGACTGAAAAACTGTTTTTT

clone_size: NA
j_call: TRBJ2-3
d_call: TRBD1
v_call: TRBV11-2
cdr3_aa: CASSLPPGTGDPDTQYF
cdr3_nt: TGTGCCAGCAGCTTACCCCCCGGGACAGGGGATCCAGATACGCAGTATTTT

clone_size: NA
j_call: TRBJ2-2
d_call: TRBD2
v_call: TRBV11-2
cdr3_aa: CASSLLSGGAYTGELFF
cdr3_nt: TGTGCCAGCAGCTTATTGAGCGGGGGCGCATACACCGGGGAGCTGTTTTTT

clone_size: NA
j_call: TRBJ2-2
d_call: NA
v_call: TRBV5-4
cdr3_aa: CASSLLAGRNTGELFF
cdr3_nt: TGTGCCAGCAGCTTGTTGGCCGGGAGGAACACCGGGGAGCTGTTTTTT

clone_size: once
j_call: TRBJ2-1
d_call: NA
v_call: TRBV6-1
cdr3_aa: CASIEGAYNEQFF
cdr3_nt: TGTGCCAGCATCGAGGGAGCATACAATGAGCAGTTCTTC

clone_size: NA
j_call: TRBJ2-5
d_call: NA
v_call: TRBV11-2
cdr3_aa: CASSSPGGIGETQYF
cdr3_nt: TGTGCCAGCAGCTCCCCCGGGGGAATAGGAGAGACCCAGTACTTC

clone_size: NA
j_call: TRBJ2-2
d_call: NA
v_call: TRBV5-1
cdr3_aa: CASSLAVSMNTGELFF
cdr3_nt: TGCGCCAGCAGCTTGGCCGTGAGTATGAACACCGGGGAGCTGTTTTTT

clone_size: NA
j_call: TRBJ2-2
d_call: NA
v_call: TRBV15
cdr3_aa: CATSREMGVAGELFF
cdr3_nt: TGTGCCACCAGCAGAGAAATGGGGGTCGCCGGGGAGCTGTTTTTT

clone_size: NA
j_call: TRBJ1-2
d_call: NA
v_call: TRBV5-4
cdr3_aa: CASSLGGANYGYTF
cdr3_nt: TGTGCCAGCAGCTTGGGGGGAGCTAACTATGGCTACACCTTC

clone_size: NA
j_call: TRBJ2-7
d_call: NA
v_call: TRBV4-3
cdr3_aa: CASSRTGEGSNEQYF
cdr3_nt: TGCGCCAGCAGCCGGACCGGGGAAGGTTCCAACGAGCAGTACTTC

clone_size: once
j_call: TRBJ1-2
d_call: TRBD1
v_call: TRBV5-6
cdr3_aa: CASSLGTGPYGYTF
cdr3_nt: TGTGCCAGCAGCTTGGGGACAGGGCCCTATGGCTACACCTTC

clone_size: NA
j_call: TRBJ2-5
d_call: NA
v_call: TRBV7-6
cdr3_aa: CASSLVVQQETQYF
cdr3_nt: TGTGCCAGCAGCTTAGTTGTACAGCAAGAGACCCAGTACTTC

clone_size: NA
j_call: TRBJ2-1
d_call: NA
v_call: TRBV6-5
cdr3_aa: CASSYYESIYNEQFF
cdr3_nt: TGTGCCAGCAGTTACTACGAATCGATCTACAATGAGCAGTTCTTC

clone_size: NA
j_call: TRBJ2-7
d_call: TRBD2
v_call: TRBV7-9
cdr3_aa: CASSLGGSNEQYF
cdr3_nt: TGTGCCAGCAGCTTAGGCGGGAGCAACGAGCAGTACTTC

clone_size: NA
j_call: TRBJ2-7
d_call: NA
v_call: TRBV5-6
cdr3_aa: CASSEGTRGQYF
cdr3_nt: TGTGCCAGCAGCGAGGGGACCAGGGGGCAGTACTTC

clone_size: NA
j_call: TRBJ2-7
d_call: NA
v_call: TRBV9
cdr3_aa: CASSVEGSRSSYEQYF
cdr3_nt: TGTGCCAGCAGCGTAGAAGGCTCAAGGAGCTCCTACGAGCAGTACTTC

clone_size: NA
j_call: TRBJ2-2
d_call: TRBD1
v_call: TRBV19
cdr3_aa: CASSIRGQGKAGELFF
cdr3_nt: TGTGCCAGTAGTATAAGAGGACAGGGCAAGGCCGGGGAGCTGTTTTTT

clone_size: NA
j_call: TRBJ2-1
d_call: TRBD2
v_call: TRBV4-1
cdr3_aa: CASSQKLAGGPNEQFF
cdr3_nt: TGCGCCAGCAGCCAAAAACTAGCGGGAGGACCCAATGAGCAGTTCTTC

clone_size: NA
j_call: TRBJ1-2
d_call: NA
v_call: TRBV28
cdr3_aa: CASQAVGGYTF
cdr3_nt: TGTGCCAGCCAGGCGGTTGGTGGCTACACCTTC

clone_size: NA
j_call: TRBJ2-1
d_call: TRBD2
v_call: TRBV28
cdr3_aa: CASSFSPGRAGSYNEQFF
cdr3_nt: TGTGCCAGCAGTTTCTCCCCTGGGAGGGCAGGCTCCTACAATGAGCAGTTCTTC

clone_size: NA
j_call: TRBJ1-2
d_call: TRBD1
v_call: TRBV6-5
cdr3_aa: CASRPTGRTRGYTF
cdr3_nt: TGTGCCAGCAGGCCGACAGGGAGGACACGGGGCTACACCTTC

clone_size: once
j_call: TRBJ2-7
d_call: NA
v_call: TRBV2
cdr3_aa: CATDGQGYEQYF
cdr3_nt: TGTGCCACGGATGGGCAGGGCTACGAGCAGTACTTC

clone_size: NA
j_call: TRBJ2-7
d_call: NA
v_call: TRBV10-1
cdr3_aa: CASSESGGYEQYF
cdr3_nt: TGCGCCAGCAGTGAGTCAGGGGGCTACGAGCAGTACTTC

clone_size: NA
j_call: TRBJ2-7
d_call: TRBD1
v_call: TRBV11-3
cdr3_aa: CASSFFPRDRGRNEQYF
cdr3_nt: TGTGCCAGCAGCTTTTTCCCCCGGGACAGGGGTAGGAACGAGCAGTACTTC

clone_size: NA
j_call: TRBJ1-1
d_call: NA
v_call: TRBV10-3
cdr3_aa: CAISGGQEAFF
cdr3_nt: TGTGCCATCAGCGGCGGACAGGAAGCTTTCTTT

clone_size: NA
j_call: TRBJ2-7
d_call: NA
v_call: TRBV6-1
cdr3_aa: CASSEVDSRRGYEQYF
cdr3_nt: TGTGCCAGCAGTGAAGTCGACTCCAGGAGGGGGTACGAGCAGTACTTC

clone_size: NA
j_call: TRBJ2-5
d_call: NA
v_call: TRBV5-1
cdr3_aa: CASSSRTRVETQYF
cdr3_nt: TGCGCCAGCAGCTCCCGGACCCGGGTAGAGACCCAGTACTTC

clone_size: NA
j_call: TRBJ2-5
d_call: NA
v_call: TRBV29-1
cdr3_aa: CSVEAGGVRETQYF
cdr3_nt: TGCAGCGTTGAAGCCGGCGGGGTAAGAGAGACCCAGTACTTC

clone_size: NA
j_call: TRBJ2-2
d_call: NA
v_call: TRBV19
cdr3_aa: CASTPGTSNTGELFF
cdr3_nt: TGTGCCAGTACCCCAGGGACCTCGAACACCGGGGAGCTGTTTTTT

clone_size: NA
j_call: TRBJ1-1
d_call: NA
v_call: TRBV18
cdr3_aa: CASSPGDIPNTEAFF
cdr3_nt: TGTGCCAGCTCACCTGGGGACATACCGAACACTGAAGCTTTCTTT

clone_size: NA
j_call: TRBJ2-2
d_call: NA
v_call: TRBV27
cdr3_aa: CASSFPADGELFF
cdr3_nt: TGTGCCAGCAGTTTTCCCGCGGACGGGGAGCTGTTTTTT

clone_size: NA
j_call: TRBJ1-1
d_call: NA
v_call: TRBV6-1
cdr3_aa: CASSINRARPTEAFF
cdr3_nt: TGTGCCAGCAGTATAAACAGGGCCAGGCCCACTGAAGCTTTCTTT

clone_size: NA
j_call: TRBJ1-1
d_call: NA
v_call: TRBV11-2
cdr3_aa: CASSSRAGGFNTEAFF
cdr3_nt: TGTGCCAGCAGCTCCCGGGCGGGGGGATTCAACACTGAAGCTTTCTTT

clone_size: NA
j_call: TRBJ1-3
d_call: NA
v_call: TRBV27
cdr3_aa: CASSLWPPGAPRGSISGNTIYF
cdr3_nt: TGTGCCAGCAGTTTATGGCCTCCGGGCGCCCCAAGAGGTTCTATCTCTGGAAACACCATATATTTT

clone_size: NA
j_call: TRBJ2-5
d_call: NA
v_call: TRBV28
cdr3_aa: CASSYRGGQETQYF
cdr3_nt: TGTGCCAGCAGTTACCGAGGCGGCCAAGAGACCCAGTACTTC

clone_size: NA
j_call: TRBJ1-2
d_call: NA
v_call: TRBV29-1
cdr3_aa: CSVGAGLGYGYTF
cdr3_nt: TGCAGCGTTGGGGCAGGACTGGGCTATGGCTACACCTTC

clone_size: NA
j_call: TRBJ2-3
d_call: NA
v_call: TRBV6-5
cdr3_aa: CASSMTEGRDTQYF
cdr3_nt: TGTGCCAGCAGTATGACGGAGGGGCGGGATACGCAGTATTTT

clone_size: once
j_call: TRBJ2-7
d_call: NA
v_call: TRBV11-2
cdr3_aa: CASSSEMVLYEQYF
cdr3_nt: TGTGCCAGCAGCTCCGAGATGGTCCTGTACGAGCAGTACTTC

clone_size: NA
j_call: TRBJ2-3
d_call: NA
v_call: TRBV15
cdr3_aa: CATSIGSDTRTDTQYF
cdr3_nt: TGTGCCACCAGCATCGGGTCGGACACCCGCACAGATACGCAGTATTTT

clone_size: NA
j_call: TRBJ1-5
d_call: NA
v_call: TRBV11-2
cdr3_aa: CASSLGGQGAGPQHF
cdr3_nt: TGTGCCAGCAGCTTAGGGGGACAAGGGGCCGGGCCCCAGCATTTT

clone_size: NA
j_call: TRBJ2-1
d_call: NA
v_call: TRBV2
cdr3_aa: CASTELEQFF
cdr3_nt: TGTGCCAGCACGGAGCTGGAGCAGTTCTTC